These T cell receptor beta chains were read from a single sample in a study of cytomegalovirus exposure and HLA in healthy donors. TCRdb's table, derived via immunoSEQ multiplex PCR, lists solely in-frame clones and lacks some. Of 150,000 to 200,000 clones listed, approximately 76% are singletons. The source material was PBMCs. The receptor source for this set is a female donor in good health and CMV-seronegative. Each CDR3 is given with its conserved first and last residue. D genes are given only for firm matches. Only some rows state a clone size, as once, few, many or a class for expanded clones.

d_call: NA; j_call: TRBJ1-1; v_call: TRBV11-2; clone_size: NA; cdr3_aa: CASSLGFGGVNTEAFF
d_call: TRBD2; j_call: TRBJ2-1; v_call: TRBV7-9; clone_size: NA; cdr3_aa: CASSLSGGPLSTNEQFF
d_call: NA; j_call: TRBJ1-2; v_call: TRBV7-9; clone_size: NA; cdr3_aa: CASSLGSGYNYGYTF
d_call: TRBD1; j_call: TRBJ1-2; v_call: TRBV27; clone_size: NA; cdr3_aa: CASRQSTGVNYGYTF
d_call: NA; j_call: TRBJ1-2; v_call: TRBV6-6; clone_size: NA; cdr3_aa: CASSYPAKEAGYTF
d_call: NA; j_call: TRBJ1-6; v_call: TRBV5-6; clone_size: NA; cdr3_aa: CASSLGQVRSSYNSPLHF
d_call: NA; j_call: TRBJ2-3; v_call: TRBV30; clone_size: NA; cdr3_aa: CAWSVLTDTQYF
d_call: NA; j_call: TRBJ1-3; v_call: TRBV10-3; clone_size: NA; cdr3_aa: CAISDLNTGLGKGNTIYF
d_call: NA; j_call: TRBJ1-1; v_call: TRBV6-6; clone_size: few; cdr3_aa: CASSSFTVNTEAFF
d_call: NA; j_call: TRBJ2-6; v_call: TRBV19; clone_size: NA; cdr3_aa: CASTVSGANVLTF
d_call: TRBD1; j_call: TRBJ2-7; v_call: TRBV19; clone_size: NA; cdr3_aa: CASSLDRDSYEQYF
d_call: TRBD1; j_call: TRBJ1-4; v_call: TRBV2; clone_size: once; cdr3_aa: CASNRGNEKLFF
d_call: NA; j_call: TRBJ2-6; v_call: TRBV6-1; clone_size: NA; cdr3_aa: CASTPPPGANVLTF
d_call: NA; j_call: TRBJ2-1; v_call: TRBV19; clone_size: NA; cdr3_aa: CASSIGREQFF
d_call: NA; j_call: TRBJ1-5; v_call: TRBV9; clone_size: NA; cdr3_aa: CASSVSSNQPQHF
d_call: TRBD1; j_call: TRBJ2-7; v_call: TRBV18; clone_size: NA; cdr3_aa: CASSPPSGGGFYEQYF
d_call: NA; j_call: TRBJ2-5; v_call: TRBV7-7; clone_size: NA; cdr3_aa: CASSHTQETQYF
d_call: NA; j_call: TRBJ1-1; v_call: TRBV27; clone_size: NA; cdr3_aa: CASSLSRGTEAFF
d_call: TRBD1; j_call: TRBJ2-1; v_call: TRBV5-8; clone_size: NA; cdr3_aa: CASSWYDRAYNEQFF
d_call: TRBD1; j_call: TRBJ1-1; v_call: TRBV5-1; clone_size: NA; cdr3_aa: CASSLMMTGGMNTEAFF
d_call: NA; j_call: TRBJ1-1; v_call: TRBV6-6; clone_size: once; cdr3_aa: CASSSYGVNTEAFF
d_call: TRBD2; j_call: TRBJ2-1; v_call: TRBV2; clone_size: NA; cdr3_aa: CASSALAGEGANEQFF
d_call: NA; j_call: TRBJ2-5; v_call: TRBV5-1; clone_size: NA; cdr3_aa: CASSLVPAGNQETQYF
d_call: NA; j_call: TRBJ2-5; v_call: TRBV11-1; clone_size: NA; cdr3_aa: CASSKTVYQETQYF
d_call: TRBD1; j_call: TRBJ1-5; v_call: TRBV2; clone_size: once; cdr3_aa: CASSWTGDNSNQPQHF
d_call: NA; j_call: TRBJ2-7; v_call: TRBV5-6; clone_size: NA; cdr3_aa: CASRRGRMDTFYEQYF
d_call: TRBD1; j_call: TRBJ1-6; v_call: TRBV5-1; clone_size: NA; cdr3_aa: CASSVGQGPSPLHF
d_call: NA; j_call: TRBJ2-3; v_call: TRBV27; clone_size: NA; cdr3_aa: CASSPLARGETDTQYF
d_call: NA; j_call: TRBJ2-5; v_call: TRBV29-1; clone_size: once; cdr3_aa: CSVKDYQETQYF
d_call: NA; j_call: TRBJ2-1; v_call: TRBV11-1; clone_size: NA; cdr3_aa: CASSLAGLYNEQFF
d_call: NA; j_call: TRBJ2-5; v_call: TRBV2; clone_size: NA; cdr3_aa: CASSPDYIQETQYF
d_call: TRBD1; j_call: TRBJ2-7; v_call: TRBV27; clone_size: NA; cdr3_aa: CASRGDSATYEQYF
d_call: NA; j_call: TRBJ1-1; v_call: TRBV7-2; clone_size: NA; cdr3_aa: CASSHPLGRGRANTEAFF
d_call: NA; j_call: TRBJ2-1; v_call: TRBV7-2; clone_size: NA; cdr3_aa: CASRESRIYNEQFF
d_call: NA; j_call: TRBJ2-7; v_call: TRBV6-5; clone_size: NA; cdr3_aa: CASSYVGAGSYEQYF
d_call: NA; j_call: TRBJ1-2; v_call: TRBV7-9; clone_size: NA; cdr3_aa: CASSSPRGSNYGYTF
d_call: NA; j_call: TRBJ2-1; v_call: TRBV30; clone_size: NA; cdr3_aa: CAWSDGASSYNEQFF
d_call: NA; j_call: TRBJ1-2; v_call: TRBV5-1; clone_size: NA; cdr3_aa: CASRPLQGSYGYTF
d_call: TRBD2; j_call: TRBJ2-2; v_call: TRBV10-3; clone_size: NA; cdr3_aa: CAISGGGLVGTGELFF
d_call: NA; j_call: TRBJ2-1; v_call: TRBV7-2; clone_size: NA; cdr3_aa: CASSPRAAGFYNEQFF
d_call: TRBD1; j_call: TRBJ2-6; v_call: TRBV27; clone_size: NA; cdr3_aa: CASSPTLTGEPNVLTF
d_call: NA; j_call: TRBJ1-6; v_call: TRBV6-6; clone_size: few; cdr3_aa: CASSYAAGEYNSPLHF
d_call: TRBD1; j_call: TRBJ1-5; v_call: TRBV7-8; clone_size: NA; cdr3_aa: CASSLGTGEDNQPQHF
d_call: TRBD1; j_call: NA; v_call: TRBV6-5; clone_size: NA; cdr3_aa: CASSRDRESHEQYF
d_call: NA; j_call: TRBJ2-1; v_call: TRBV10-1; clone_size: NA; cdr3_aa: CASSERLNYNEQFF
d_call: NA; j_call: TRBJ2-7; v_call: TRBV2; clone_size: NA; cdr3_aa: CASRPPGAEQYF
d_call: NA; j_call: TRBJ2-1; v_call: TRBV7-3; clone_size: NA; cdr3_aa: CASSRDNYNEQFF